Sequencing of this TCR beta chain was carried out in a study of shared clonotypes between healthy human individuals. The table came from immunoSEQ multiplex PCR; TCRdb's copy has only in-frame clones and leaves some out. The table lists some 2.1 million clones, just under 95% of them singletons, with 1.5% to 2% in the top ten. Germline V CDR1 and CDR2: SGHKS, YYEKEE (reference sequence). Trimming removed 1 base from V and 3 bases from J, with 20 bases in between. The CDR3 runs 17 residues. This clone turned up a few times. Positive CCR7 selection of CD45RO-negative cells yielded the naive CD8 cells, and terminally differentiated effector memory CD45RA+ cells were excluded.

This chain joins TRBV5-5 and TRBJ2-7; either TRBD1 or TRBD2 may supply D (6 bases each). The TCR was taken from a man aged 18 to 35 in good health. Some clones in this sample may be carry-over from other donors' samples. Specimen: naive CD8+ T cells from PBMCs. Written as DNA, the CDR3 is TGTGCCAGCAGCTTGTATGACCGAGGGGGAGGAGTCTACGAGCAGTACTTC. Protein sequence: CASSLYDRGGGVYEQYF.